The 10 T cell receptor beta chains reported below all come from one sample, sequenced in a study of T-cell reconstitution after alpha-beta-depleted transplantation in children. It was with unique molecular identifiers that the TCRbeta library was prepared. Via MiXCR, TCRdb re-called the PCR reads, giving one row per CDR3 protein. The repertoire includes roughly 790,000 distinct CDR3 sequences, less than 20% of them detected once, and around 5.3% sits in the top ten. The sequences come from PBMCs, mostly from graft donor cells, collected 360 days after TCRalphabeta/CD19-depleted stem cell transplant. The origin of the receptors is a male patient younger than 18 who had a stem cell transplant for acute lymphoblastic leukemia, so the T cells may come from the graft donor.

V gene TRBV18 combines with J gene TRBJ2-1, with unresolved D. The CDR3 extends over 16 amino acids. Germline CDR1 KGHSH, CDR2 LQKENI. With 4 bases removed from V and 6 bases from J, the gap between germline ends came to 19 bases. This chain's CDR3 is CASSLTDPVLSNEQFF. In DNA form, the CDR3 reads TGTGCCAGCTCACTAACGGACCCCGTGCTTTCCAATGAGCAGTTCTTC.

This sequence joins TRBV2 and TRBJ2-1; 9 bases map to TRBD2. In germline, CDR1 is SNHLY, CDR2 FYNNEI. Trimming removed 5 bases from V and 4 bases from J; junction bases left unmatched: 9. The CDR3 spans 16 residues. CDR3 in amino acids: CASSTTATSGYNEQFF. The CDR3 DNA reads TGTGCCAGCAGTACTACCGCGACTAGCGGTTACAATGAGCAGTTCTTC.

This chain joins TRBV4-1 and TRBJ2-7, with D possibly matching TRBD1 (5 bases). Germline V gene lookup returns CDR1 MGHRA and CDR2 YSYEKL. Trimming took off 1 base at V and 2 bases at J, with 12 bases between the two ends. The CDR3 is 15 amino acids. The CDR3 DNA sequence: TGCGCCAGCAGCCAAGGGACAACGAGCCCCTACGAGCAGTACTTC. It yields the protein CASSQGTTSPYEQYF.

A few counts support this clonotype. As DNA, the CDR3 is TGTGCCAGCAGTGTTTTTACGATCTACAATGAGCAGTTCTTC. Encoded protein: CASSVFTIYNEQFF. V and J are TRBV2 and TRBJ2-1, with D hard to call. CDR1 is SNHLY, CDR2 FYNNEI, per germline. V was cut by 4 bases and J by 3 bases, with 10 bases left in between. The CDR3 has 14 residues.

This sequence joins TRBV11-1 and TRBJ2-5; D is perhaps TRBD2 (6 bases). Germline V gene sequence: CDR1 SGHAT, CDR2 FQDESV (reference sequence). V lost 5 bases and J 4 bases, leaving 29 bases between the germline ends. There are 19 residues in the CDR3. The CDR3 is CASSLGHNGSPPLGETQYF. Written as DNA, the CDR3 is TGTGCCAGCAGCCTTGGTCATAACGGGAGCCCACCTCTTGGAGAGACCCAGTACTTC.

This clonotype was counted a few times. The DNA for the CDR3 is TGTGCCAGCAGTTTTGACAGGTCGCACAACTACGAGCAGTACTTC. As protein: CASSFDRSHNYEQYF. The chain has TRBV12-3 or TRBV12-4 and TRBJ2-7; D is perhaps TRBD1 (6 bases). CDR3 length equals 15 residues. V was cut by 3 bases and J by 3 bases, with 15 bases left in between.

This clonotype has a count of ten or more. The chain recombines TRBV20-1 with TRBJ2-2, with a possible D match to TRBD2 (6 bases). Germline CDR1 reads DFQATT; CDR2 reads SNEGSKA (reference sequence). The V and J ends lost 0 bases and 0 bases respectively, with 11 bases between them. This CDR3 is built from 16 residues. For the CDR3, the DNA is TGCAGTGCTAGAGATTTCCGCGGGACGAACACCGGGGAGCTGTTTTTT. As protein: CSARDFRGTNTGELFF.

The CDR3 region is CASSEQGAPGTEAFF. In DNA, the CDR3 is TGTGCCAGCAGCGAACAGGGGGCGCCGGGCACTGAAGCTTTCTTT. V gene TRBV9 combines with J gene TRBJ1-1, with 9 nucleotides matching TRBD1. There are 15 residues in the CDR3. V shed 3 bases and J 4 bases; nucleotides not matched to a gene: 7. CDR1 is SGDLS, CDR2 YYNGEE, per germline.

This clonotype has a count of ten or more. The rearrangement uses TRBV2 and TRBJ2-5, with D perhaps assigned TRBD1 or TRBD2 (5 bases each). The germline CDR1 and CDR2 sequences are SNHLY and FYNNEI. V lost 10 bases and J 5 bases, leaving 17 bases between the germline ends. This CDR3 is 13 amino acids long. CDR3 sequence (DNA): TGTGCCATCTCGACTGAGGGGCATGAGACCCAGTACTTC. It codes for CAISTEGHETQYF.

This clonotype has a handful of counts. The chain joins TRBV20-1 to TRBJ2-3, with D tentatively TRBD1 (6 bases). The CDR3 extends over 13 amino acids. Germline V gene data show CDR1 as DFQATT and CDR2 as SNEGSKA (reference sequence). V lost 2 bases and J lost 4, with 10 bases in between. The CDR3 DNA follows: TGCAGTGCTAGAAAGGACAGCGCAGATACGCAGTATTTT. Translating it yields CSARKDSADTQYF.